This TCR beta chain comes out of a study of PD-L1 blockade in urothelial cancer. Assay: immunoSEQ multiplex PCR; the TCRdb copy retains only in-frame clones and omits some. The profile shows around 100,000 clones, 80% to 95% of them singletons. The time point: peripheral blood 6 weeks after treatment start. V was clipped by 5 bases and J by 5 bases, with 16 bases between them. Germline V gene data show CDR1 as SGHNT and CDR2 as YYREEE (reference sequence). This CDR3 has 14 residues. V and J are TRBV5-4 and TRBJ1-2; a possible D gene is TRBD1 (6 bases). The source of this sequence is a man between 60 and 75 years old with urothelial cancer. Sequencing used PBMCs, obtained around atezolizumab (anti-PD-L1) treatment. The CDR3 spells CASRLQGRGYGYTF. The CDR3 DNA is TGTGCCAGCAGATTACAGGGTCGAGGTTATGGCTACACCTTC.